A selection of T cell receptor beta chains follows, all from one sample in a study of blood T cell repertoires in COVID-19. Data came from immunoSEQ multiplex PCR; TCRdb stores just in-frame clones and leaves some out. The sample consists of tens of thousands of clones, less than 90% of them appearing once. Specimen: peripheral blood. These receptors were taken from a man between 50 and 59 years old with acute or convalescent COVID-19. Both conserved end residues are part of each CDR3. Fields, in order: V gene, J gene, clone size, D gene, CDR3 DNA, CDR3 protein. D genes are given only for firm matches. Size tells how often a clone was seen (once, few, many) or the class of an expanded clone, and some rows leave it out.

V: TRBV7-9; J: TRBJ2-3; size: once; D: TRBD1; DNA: TGTGCCAGCAGCCCAACCTGGACAGGGGAAGATACGCAGTATTTT; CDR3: CASSPTWTGEDTQYF
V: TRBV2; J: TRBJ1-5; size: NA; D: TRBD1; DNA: TGTGCCAGCCGGCGGGGACAGGTCAATCAGCCCCAGCATTTT; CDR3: CASRRGQVNQPQHF
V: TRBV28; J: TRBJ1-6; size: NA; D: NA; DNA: TGTGCCAGCAGACAAGACAGTAATTCACCCCTCCACTTT; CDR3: CASRQDSNSPLHF
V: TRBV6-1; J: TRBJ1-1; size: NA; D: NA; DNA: TGTGCCAGCAGTGAAGCGAGTGAAGCTTTCTTT; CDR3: CASSEASEAFF
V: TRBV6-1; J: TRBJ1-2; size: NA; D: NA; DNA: TGTGCCAGCAGTGACCCCTTCCTAGGGCACCATAAGGGGTATGGCTACACCTTC; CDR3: CASSDPFLGHHKGYGYTF
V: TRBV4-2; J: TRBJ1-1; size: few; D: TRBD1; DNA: TGTGCCAGCAGCCAACTTACGGGACAGGGCACTGAAGCTTTCTTT; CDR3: CASSQLTGQGTEAFF
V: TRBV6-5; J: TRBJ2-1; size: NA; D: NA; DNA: TGTGCCAGCGGAGGGAAGGCCTACAATGAGCAGTTCTTC; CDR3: CASGGKAYNEQFF
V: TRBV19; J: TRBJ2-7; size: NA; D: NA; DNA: TGTGCCAGTAGCCCGCGGTGGAGGGCCCCCTACGAGCAGTACTTC; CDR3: CASSPRWRAPYEQYF
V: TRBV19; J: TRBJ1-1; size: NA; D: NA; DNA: TGTGCCAGTAGTATAGGAGGGTGGAACACTGAAGCTTTCTTT; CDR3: CASSIGGWNTEAFF
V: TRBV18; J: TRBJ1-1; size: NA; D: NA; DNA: TGTGCCAGCTCACCAGAGGAAGGTTTCACTGAAGCTTTCTTT; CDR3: CASSPEEGFTEAFF
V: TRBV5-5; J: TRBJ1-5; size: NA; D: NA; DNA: TGTGCCAGCAGCTTTGACGGGAGTAGCAATCAGCCCCAGCATTTT; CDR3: CASSFDGSSNQPQHF